Listed here are 5 T cell receptor beta chains from one sample, sequenced in a study of PD-1 blockade in classical Hodgkin lymphoma. Described time point: cycle 4 day 1 (C4D1), after less than seven weeks of nivolumab. Brentuximab vedotin exposure varied among the patients, all of whom had relapsed after autologous stem cell transplantation. Using immunoSEQ multiplex PCR, the repertoire was profiled, and TCRdb retains in-frame clones only, with some absent. The table has around 19,000 clones, 80% seen once. The source was peripheral blood mononuclear cells (PBMCs), collected before the fourth cycle of nivolumab. The receptors come from a human donor with classical Hodgkin lymphoma.

The chain recombines TRBV7-8 with TRBJ2-5, with 11 bases fitting TRBD1. There are 15 residues in the CDR3. With V trimmed by 7 bases and J by 5 bases, 9 bases remained unmatched. The germline CDR1 and CDR2 sequences are SGHVS and FQNEAQ. The CDR3 nucleotides are TGTGCCAGCATCGACGGACAGGGGGCGAGGGAGACCCAGTACTTC. The encoded protein is CASIDGQGARETQYF.

The chain uses TRBV7-9 and TRBJ2-1, with TRBD2 matching 7 bases. This CDR3 contains 14 residues. V shed 5 bases and J 2 bases; nucleotides not matched to a gene: 3. CDR1 and CDR2 (germline): SEHNR, FQNEAQ (reference sequence). The CDR3 here is CASSPSGTYNEQFF. CDR3 bases: TGTGCCAGCAGCCCTAGCGGAACCTACAATGAGCAGTTCTTC.

The chain links TRBV7-2 to TRBJ1-1; D possibly corresponds to TRBD1 (5 bases). V lost 1 base and J lost 4, with 10 bases in between. This CDR3 has 14 residues. Per germline, CDR1 SGHTA and CDR2 FQGNSA. The CDR3 DNA reads TGTGCCAGCAGCTTAGTCAGGGCGGCCACTGAAGCTTTCTTT. This translates into CASSLVRAATEAFF. Using reference TRBV7-2 and TRBJ1-1 for the parts outside the CDR3, the full variable domain is GAGVSQSPSNKVTEKGKDVELRCDPISGHTALYWYRQSLGQGLEFLIYFQGNSAPDKSGLPSDRFSAERTGGSVSTLTIQRTQQEDSAVYLCASSLVRAATEAFFGQGTRLTVV.

This chain uses TRBV28 with TRBJ2-7; possibly TRBD1 or TRBD2 for D (7 bases each). V lost 3 bases to trimming and J lost 2 bases, with 11 bases between them. CDR3 length: 14 residues. Germline loops: CDR1 MDHEN, CDR2 SYDVKM. The chain's CDR3 is CASSFQGGTYEQYF. The CDR3, as DNA: TGTGCCAGCAGTTTCCAGGGGGGGACCTACGAGCAGTACTTC.

The chain employs TRBV28 and TRBJ1-2; possibly TRBD1 for D (5 bases). Trimming removed 5 bases from V and 4 bases from J, with 14 bases in between. The CDR3 consists of 14 residues. Looked up from germline, CDR1 is MDHEN and CDR2 is SYDVKM. The CDR3 protein is CASSPWTGGYGYTF. The CDR3 coding sequence is TGTGCCAGCAGTCCCTGGACGGGGGGCTATGGCTACACCTTC.